Listed below are T cell receptor beta chains from one sample, sequenced in a study of cytomegalovirus exposure and HLA in healthy donors. TCRdb's copy holds only in-frame clones and misses some; the assay was immunoSEQ multiplex PCR. The table lists 110,000 or so clones, over 75% of them singletons, with over 2.5% in the top ten. Sequenced: PBMCs. These receptors originate from a woman between 18 and 29 years old in good health and CMV-seronegative. Both conserved end residues are part of each CDR3. A D gene is named only where the DNA matches it firmly. Size tells how often a clone was seen (once, few, many) or the class of an expanded clone, and some rows leave it out.

D gene: TRBD1; CDR3 length: 18; V gene: TRBV27; clone size: .; J gene: TRBJ2-5; CDR3 protein: CASSAIWGTGVLGETQYF; CDR3 DNA: TGTGCCAGCAGTGCTATATGGGGGACAGGGGTATTGGGAGAGACCCAGTACTTC
D gene: .; CDR3 length: 12; V gene: TRBV6-6; clone size: .; J gene: TRBJ2-1; CDR3 protein: CASSNQPGLGFF; CDR3 DNA: TGTGCCAGCAGTAACCAGCCGGGTTTAGGGTTCTTC
D gene: TRBD1; CDR3 length: 15; V gene: TRBV6-5; clone size: .; J gene: TRBJ1-6; CDR3 protein: CASSFTGTGNSPLHF; CDR3 DNA: TGTGCCAGCAGTTTTACCGGGACAGGGAATTCACCCCTCCACTTT
D gene: .; CDR3 length: 14; V gene: TRBV18; clone size: .; J gene: TRBJ1-2; CDR3 protein: CASSPFHQGDGYTF; CDR3 DNA: TGTGCCAGCTCACCATTTCACCAGGGTGATGGCTACACCTTC
D gene: TRBD2; CDR3 length: 14; V gene: TRBV6-1; clone size: .; J gene: TRBJ2-5; CDR3 protein: CASSERGYQETQYF; CDR3 DNA: TGTGCCAGCAGTGAGCGGGGGTACCAAGAGACCCAGTACTTC
D gene: .; CDR3 length: 10; V gene: TRBV20-1; clone size: .; J gene: TRBJ2-1; CDR3 protein: CSAHRNEQFF; CDR3 DNA: TGCAGTGCTCATAGAAATGAGCAGTTCTTC
D gene: .; CDR3 length: 15; V gene: TRBV19; clone size: .; J gene: TRBJ1-2; CDR3 protein: CASSISAAGNYGYTF; CDR3 DNA: TGTGCCAGTAGTATATCGGCCGCGGGCAACTATGGCTACACCTTC
D gene: TRBD1; CDR3 length: 15; V gene: TRBV5-4; clone size: .; J gene: TRBJ2-1; CDR3 protein: CASSQGQGSYNEQFF; CDR3 DNA: TGTGCCAGCAGCCAGGGACAGGGTAGTTACAATGAGCAGTTCTTC
D gene: .; CDR3 length: 12; V gene: TRBV6-1; clone size: .; J gene: TRBJ2-7; CDR3 protein: CASSGQTYEQYF; CDR3 DNA: TGTGCCAGCAGCGGACAGACCTACGAGCAGTACTTC
D gene: TRBD2; CDR3 length: 16; V gene: TRBV9; clone size: .; J gene: TRBJ2-1; CDR3 protein: CASSVDVLAGAYEQFF; CDR3 DNA: TGTGCCAGCAGCGTAGATGTACTAGCGGGGGCCTATGAGCAGTTCTTC
D gene: .; CDR3 length: 15; V gene: TRBV7-9; clone size: .; J gene: TRBJ2-1; CDR3 protein: CASSSAGALYNEQFF; CDR3 DNA: TGTGCCAGCAGCTCCGCGGGGGCCCTCTACAATGAGCAGTTCTTC
D gene: .; CDR3 length: 12; V gene: TRBV29-1; clone size: .; J gene: TRBJ1-1; CDR3 protein: CSVNAGDTEAFF; CDR3 DNA: TGCAGCGTCAACGCAGGGGACACTGAAGCTTTCTTT
D gene: .; CDR3 length: 14; V gene: TRBV27; clone size: .; J gene: TRBJ1-2; CDR3 protein: CASSPTVLNYGYTF; CDR3 DNA: TGTGCCAGCAGTCCAACAGTGCTTAACTATGGCTACACCTTC
D gene: .; CDR3 length: 15; V gene: TRBV4-1; clone size: .; J gene: TRBJ2-1; CDR3 protein: CASSQGGASYNEQFF; CDR3 DNA: TGCGCCAGCAGCCAAGGTGGGGCCTCCTACAATGAGCAGTTCTTC
D gene: .; CDR3 length: 12; V gene: TRBV28; clone size: .; J gene: TRBJ2-3; CDR3 protein: CASSLLVDTQYF; CDR3 DNA: TGTGCCAGCAGTCTACTAGTAGATACGCAGTATTTT
D gene: TRBD1; CDR3 length: 15; V gene: TRBV14; clone size: .; J gene: TRBJ1-2; CDR3 protein: CASSPGTGGAYGYTF; CDR3 DNA: TGTGCCAGCAGCCCTGGGACAGGGGGGGCCTATGGCTACACCTTC
D gene: TRBD2; CDR3 length: 14; V gene: TRBV6-1; clone size: .; J gene: TRBJ2-5; CDR3 protein: CASSEGGGGETQYF; CDR3 DNA: TGTGCCAGCAGTGAAGGTGGGGGGGGAGAGACCCAGTACTTC
D gene: TRBD2; CDR3 length: 15; V gene: TRBV7-3; clone size: .; J gene: TRBJ2-2; CDR3 protein: CASSRTSGESGELFF; CDR3 DNA: TGTGCCAGCAGCCGGACTAGCGGGGAATCCGGGGAGCTGTTTTTT
D gene: TRBD2; CDR3 length: 15; V gene: TRBV12-5; clone size: .; J gene: TRBJ2-1; CDR3 protein: CASATGTRTVNEQFF; CDR3 DNA: TGTGCTAGTGCCACCGGGACTAGGACGGTCAATGAGCAGTTCTTC
D gene: .; CDR3 length: 13; V gene: TRBV27; clone size: few; J gene: TRBJ2-7; CDR3 protein: CASSLVGQYEQYF; CDR3 DNA: TGTGCCAGCAGTTTAGTCGGACAATACGAGCAGTACTTC
D gene: TRBD1; CDR3 length: 16; V gene: TRBV10-2; clone size: .; J gene: TRBJ2-3; CDR3 protein: CASSRTRDRVADTQYF; CDR3 DNA: TGCGCCAGCAGCCGGACCCGGGACAGGGTTGCAGATACGCAGTATTTT
D gene: TRBD2; CDR3 length: 18; V gene: TRBV27; clone size: .; J gene: TRBJ2-2; CDR3 protein: CASSSTSGGAEDTGELFF; CDR3 DNA: TGTGCCAGCAGTTCGACTAGCGGGGGGGCCGAGGACACCGGGGAGCTGTTTTTT
D gene: .; CDR3 length: 14; V gene: TRBV4-1; clone size: .; J gene: TRBJ2-1; CDR3 protein: CASSQPTAGGEQFF; CDR3 DNA: TGCGCCAGCAGCCAACCAACCGCTGGAGGTGAGCAGTTCTTC
D gene: TRBD1; CDR3 length: 17; V gene: TRBV2; clone size: .; J gene: TRBJ2-3; CDR3 protein: CASLRSGTGFWTDTQYF; CDR3 DNA: TGTGCCAGCCTAAGATCCGGGACAGGGTTCTGGACAGATACGCAGTATTTT
D gene: .; CDR3 length: 11; V gene: TRBV27; clone size: .; J gene: TRBJ2-1; CDR3 protein: CASGRGREQFF; CDR3 DNA: TGTGCCAGCGGCAGGGGCCGGGAGCAGTTCTTC
D gene: .; CDR3 length: 15; V gene: TRBV25-1; clone size: .; J gene: TRBJ2-2; CDR3 protein: CASSDRSEVTGELFF; CDR3 DNA: TGTGCCAGCAGTGACAGATCGGAGGTCACCGGGGAGCTGTTTTTT
D gene: .; CDR3 length: 13; V gene: TRBV7-9; clone size: .; J gene: TRBJ1-1; CDR3 protein: CASSLEMNTEAFF; CDR3 DNA: TGTGCCAGCAGCTTGGAGATGAACACTGAAGCTTTCTTT
D gene: .; CDR3 length: 17; V gene: TRBV28; clone size: once; J gene: TRBJ1-6; CDR3 protein: CASSLTYGGSYNSPLHF; CDR3 DNA: TGTGCCAGCAGTTTAACTTACGGGGGCTCCTATAATTCACCCCTCCACTTT
D gene: .; CDR3 length: 15; V gene: TRBV5-1; clone size: .; J gene: TRBJ1-2; CDR3 protein: CASSLGASGTYGYTF; CDR3 DNA: TGCGCCAGCAGCTTGGGAGCCTCCGGTACCTATGGCTACACCTTC
D gene: .; CDR3 length: 14; V gene: TRBV30; clone size: .; J gene: TRBJ2-1; CDR3 protein: CAWIRGPSYNEQFF; CDR3 DNA: TGTGCCTGGATAAGGGGCCCTTCCTACAATGAGCAGTTCTTC
D gene: .; CDR3 length: 14; V gene: TRBV7-3; clone size: .; J gene: TRBJ2-1; CDR3 protein: CASSLTGGYNEQFF; CDR3 DNA: TGTGCCAGCAGCTTAACGGGGGGCTACAATGAGCAGTTCTTC